The 10 T cell receptor beta chains below were found in one sample sequenced in a study of T cell responses to AZD1222 COVID-19 vaccine. Data came from immunoSEQ multiplex PCR; TCRdb stores just in-frame clones and leaves some out. The sample lists under 110,000 clones, about nine tenths occurring once. Sequenced material: peripheral blood, taken 28 days after the second AZD1222 dose. The receptors stem from an adult who received the AZD1222 COVID-19 vaccine.

The chain carries TRBV5-5 and TRBJ2-5; weak D call: TRBD2 (5 bases). The germline CDR1 and CDR2 sequences are SGHKS and YYEKEE (reference sequence). This CDR3 has 14 residues. Trimming left V 0 bases short and J 1 base short, with 7 bases between. CDR3 sequence (DNA): TGTGCCAGCAGCTTGGGAGGGCTCCAAGAGACCCAGTACTTC. Encoded protein: CASSLGGLQETQYF. Full variable domain (missing parts from reference TRBV5-5 and TRBJ2-5): DAGVTQSPTHLIKTRGQQVTLRCSPISGHKSVSWYQQVLGQGPQFIFQYYEKEERGRGNFPDRFSARQFPNYSSELNVNALLLGDSALYLCASSLGGLQETQYFGPGTRLLVL.

This chain uses TRBV9 with TRBJ2-3, with no clear D. The germline CDR1 and CDR2 sequences are SGDLS and YYNGEE. CDR3 length equals 13 residues. Trimming removed 0 bases from V and 5 bases from J, with 7 bases in between. CDR3 DNA: TGTGCCAGCAGCGTAGGCCTCCAAGATACGCAGTATTTT. The encoded protein is CASSVGLQDTQYF.

The chain recombines TRBV7-2 with TRBJ1-1; a possible D gene is TRBD1 (6 bases). Looked up from germline, CDR1 is SGHTA and CDR2 is FQGNSA. This CDR3 spans 15 amino acids. The V end lost 5 bases, the J end lost 0 bases, and 13 bases lay between the germline ends. The CDR3 here is CASSPAGTLNTEAFF. CDR3 DNA sequence: TGTGCCAGCAGCCCGGCCGGGACACTGAACACTGAAGCTTTCTTT.

The chain recombines TRBV15 with TRBJ1-5; no clear D. This CDR3 contains 13 residues. The ends were cut back, 2 bases at V and 7 bases at J, with 9 bases in the middle. Germline loops: CDR1 LNHNV, CDR2 YYDKDF (reference sequence). CDR3 nucleotides: TGTGCCACCAGCAGAAGGATCGGGCAGCCCCAGCATTTT. This sequence encodes CATSRRIGQPQHF.

Concerning this clone: Other DNA sequences in the same sample also yield this CDR3. The gene calls are TRBV6-2 or TRBV6-3 and TRBJ2-7; TRBD2 agrees at 10 bases. This CDR3 has 15 amino acids. V dropped 4 bases and J dropped 1; count of bases not matched to a gene: 4. Germline CDR1 is MNHEY and CDR2 is SVGEGT. This CDR3 reads CASSSSGGGSYEQYF. Here the CDR3 DNA reads TGTGCCAGCAGTTCGAGCGGGGGGGGATCCTACGAGCAGTACTTC.

In its sample, this clone was seen a few times. This chain connects TRBV13 to TRBJ2-7, with TRBD2 matching over 10 bases. J was trimmed by 2 bases and V by 1 base; bases with no gene match: 8. The CDR3 loop spans 17 amino acids. Germline V lookup: CDR1 PRHDT, CDR2 FYEKMQ (reference sequence). The CDR3 sequence: CASSLAPGLALTYEQYF. CDR3 DNA: TGTGCCAGCAGCTTAGCTCCGGGACTAGCGTTGACCTACGAGCAGTACTTC.

This chain connects TRBV2 to TRBJ2-2, with 7 bases fitting TRBD2. Germline V CDR1 and CDR2: SNHLY, FYNNEI. The CDR3 is 14 residues long. V dropped 6 bases and J dropped 2; count of bases not matched to a gene: 3. The CDR3 sequence is CASRAGTNTGELFF. CDR3 bases: TGTGCCAGCAGAGCGGGAACAAACACCGGGGAGCTGTTTTTT.

This chain uses TRBV29-1 with TRBJ1-5; no reliable D call. V was cut by 5 bases and J by 6 bases, with 17 bases left in between. This CDR3 spans 14 amino acids. Germline lookup yields CDR1 SQVTM and CDR2 ANQGSEA. The CDR3 is CSVTWGGESQPQHF. CDR3 DNA sequence: TGCAGCGTTACGTGGGGAGGCGAAAGTCAGCCCCAGCATTTT.

The chain recombines TRBV7-3 with TRBJ2-6, with TRBD1 identical over 9 bases. The V gene's germline CDR1 is SGHTA and CDR2 FQGTGA. V lost 5 bases, J lost 3 bases, and 11 bases stayed unmatched. The length of the CDR3 is 18 residues. The chain's CDR3 is CASSPSGQGIGGANVLTF. CDR3 bases: TGTGCCAGCAGCCCGTCCGGACAGGGGATCGGTGGGGCCAACGTCCTGACTTTC.

The J gene is TRBJ2-5, the V gene TRBV7-9; 11 nucleotides align to TRBD2. The germline V gene has CDR1 SEHNR and CDR2 FQNEAQ (reference sequence). Germline trimming cut 4 bases from V and 9 bases from J; bases unmatched to any gene: 10. This CDR3 spans 15 amino acids. The CDR3: CASSSLAGGFRAQYF. Written as DNA, the CDR3 is TGTGCCAGCAGCTCCCTAGCGGGGGGTTTTAGGGCCCAGTACTTC.